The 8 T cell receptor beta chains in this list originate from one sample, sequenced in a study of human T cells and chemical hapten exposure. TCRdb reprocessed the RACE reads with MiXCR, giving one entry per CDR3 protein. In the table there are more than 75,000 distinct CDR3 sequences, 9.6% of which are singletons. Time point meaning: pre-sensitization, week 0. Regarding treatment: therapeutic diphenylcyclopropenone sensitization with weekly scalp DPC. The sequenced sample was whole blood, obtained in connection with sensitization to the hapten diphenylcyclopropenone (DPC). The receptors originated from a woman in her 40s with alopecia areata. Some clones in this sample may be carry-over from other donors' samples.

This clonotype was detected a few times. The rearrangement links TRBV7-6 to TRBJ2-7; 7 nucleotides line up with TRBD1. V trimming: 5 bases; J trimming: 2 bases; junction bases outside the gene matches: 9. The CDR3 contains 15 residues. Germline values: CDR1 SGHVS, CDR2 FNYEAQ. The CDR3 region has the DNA TGTGCCAGCAGCCTCCGGACAGGCAGCGCCTACGAGCAGTACTTC. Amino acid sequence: CASSLRTGSAYEQYF.

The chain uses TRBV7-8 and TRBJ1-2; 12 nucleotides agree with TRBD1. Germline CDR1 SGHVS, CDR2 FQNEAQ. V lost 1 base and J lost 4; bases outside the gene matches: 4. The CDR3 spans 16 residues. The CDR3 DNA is TGTGCCAGCAGCTTAGACAGGGACAGGGGGCCCTATGGCTACACCTTC. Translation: CASSLDRDRGPYGYTF.

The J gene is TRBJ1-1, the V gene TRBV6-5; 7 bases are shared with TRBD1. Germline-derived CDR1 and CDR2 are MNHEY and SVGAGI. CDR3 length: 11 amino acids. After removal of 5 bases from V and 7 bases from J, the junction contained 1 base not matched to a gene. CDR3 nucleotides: TGTGCCAGCAGTCGACAGGGTGAAGCTTTCTTT. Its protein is CASSRQGEAFF.

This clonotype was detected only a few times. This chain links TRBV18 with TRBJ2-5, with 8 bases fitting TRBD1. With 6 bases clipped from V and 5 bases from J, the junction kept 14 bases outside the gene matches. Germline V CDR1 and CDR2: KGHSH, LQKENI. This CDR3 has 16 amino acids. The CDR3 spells CASSLVGQGGIETQYF. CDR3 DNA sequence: TGTGCCAGCTCGCTAGTCGGACAGGGCGGAATCGAGACCCAGTACTTC.

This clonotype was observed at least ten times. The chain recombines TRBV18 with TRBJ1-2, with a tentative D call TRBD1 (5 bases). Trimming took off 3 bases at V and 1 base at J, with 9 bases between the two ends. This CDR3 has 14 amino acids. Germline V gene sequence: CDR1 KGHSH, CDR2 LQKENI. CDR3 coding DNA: TGTGCCAGCTCACCGGGACCCGATAACTATGGCTACACCTTC. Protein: CASSPGPDNYGYTF.

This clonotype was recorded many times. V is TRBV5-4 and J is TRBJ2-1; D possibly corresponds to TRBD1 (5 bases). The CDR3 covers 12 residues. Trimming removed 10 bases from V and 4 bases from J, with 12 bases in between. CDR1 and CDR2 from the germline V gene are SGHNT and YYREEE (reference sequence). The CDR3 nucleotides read TGTGCCTTTCGCCAGGGTTACAATGAGCAGTTCTTC. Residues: CAFRQGYNEQFF. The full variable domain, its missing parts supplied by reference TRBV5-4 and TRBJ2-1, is ETGVTQSPTHLIKTRGQQVTLRCSSQSGHNTVSWYQQALGQGPQFIFQYYREEENGRGNFPPRFSGLQFPNYSSELNVNALELDDSALYLCAFRQGYNEQFFGPGTRLTVL.

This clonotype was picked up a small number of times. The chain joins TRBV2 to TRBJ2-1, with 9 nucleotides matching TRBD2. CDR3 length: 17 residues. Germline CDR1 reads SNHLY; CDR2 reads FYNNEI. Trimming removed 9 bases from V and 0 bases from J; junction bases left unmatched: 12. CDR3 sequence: CASQGSGGYRSYNEQFF. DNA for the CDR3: TGTGCCAGTCAGGGGAGCGGGGGGTACCGCTCCTACAATGAGCAGTTCTTC.

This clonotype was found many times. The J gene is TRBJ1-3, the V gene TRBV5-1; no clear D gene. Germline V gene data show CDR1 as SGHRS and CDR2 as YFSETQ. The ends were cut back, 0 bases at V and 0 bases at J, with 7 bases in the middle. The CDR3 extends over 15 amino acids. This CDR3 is CASSLEASSGNTIYF. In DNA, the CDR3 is TGCGCCAGCAGCTTGGAGGCTTCCTCTGGAAACACCATATATTTT. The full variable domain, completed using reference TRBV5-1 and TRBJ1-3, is KAGVTQTPRYLIKTRGQQVTLSCSPISGHRSVSWYQQTPGQGLQFLFEYFSETQRNKGNFPGRFSGRQFSNSRSEMNVSTLELGDSALYLCASSLEASSGNTIYFGEGSWLTVV.